The clone carrying this T cell receptor (beta chain) has at least ten counts. The data derive from a study of T cells in Graves' hyperthyroidism and ophthalmopathy. TCR beta CDR3 regions were amplified from RNA transcripts. Researchers ran a first-round RT-PCR on the TCR CDR3 using the HTBI primer set. TCRdb reanalysed the multiplex PCR reads using MiXCR and keeps one entry per CDR3 protein. The sample carries about 520,000 distinct CDR3 sequences, around 20% recorded once. CDR3 size: 11 residues. Between the trimmed V and J ends, which lost 7 bases and 8 bases, there was a span of 10 bases. From germline, CDR1 is KGHDR and CDR2 SFDVKD. Hyperthyroidism of Graves' type that showed no ophthalmopathy progression within 18 months was stable. The diagnoses drew upon clinical symptoms, serum thyroxine and TRAb, thyroid ultrasound and orbital computed tomography.

Sequencing used blood. The V gene is TRBV24-1, the J gene TRBJ1-1, with D possibly matching TRBD1 (6 bases). This TCR came from a man younger than 35 with Graves' hyperthyroidism. DNA of the CDR3: TGTGCCACCAGCGCAGGGACAGAAGCTTTCTTT. Translating gives CATSAGTEAFF.